The text below deals with one T cell receptor beta chain. The data were obtained in a study of blood T cell repertoires in COVID-19. Overall study context: In each case, the material was cDNA or gDNA derived from T cells, B-cell-depleted T cells, or PBMCs.

Produced via immunoSEQ multiplex PCR; TCRdb's table is partial and in-frame only. The repertoire includes roughly 350,000 clones, about 89% of them detected once, and roughly a tenth sits in the top ten. Enrolled during active infection, Seattle patients were then followed longitudinally. The sequence derives from a woman under 40 with COVID-19, enrolled during active disease. Material for sequencing was peripheral blood.

The CDR3 DNA reads TGTGCCTGGAGATTCAGAACTAACTATGGCTACACCTTC. It encodes CAWRFRTNYGYTF. The rearrangement uses TRBV30 and TRBJ1-2; D is ambiguous. Germline values: CDR1 GTSNPN, CDR2 SVGIG (reference sequence). The CDR3 has 13 amino acids. Trimming stripped 3 bases from V and 0 bases from J, with 8 bases between.